The clone carrying this TCR beta chain was found once. The V gene lost 7 bases and the J gene lost 1 base, with 7 bases spanning the gap. Germline lookup yields CDR1 DFQATT and CDR2 SNEGSKA (reference sequence). This CDR3 region has 11 residues. Sequencing was performed with immunoSEQ multiplex PCR; in TCRdb, only in-frame clones are kept and a portion is missing. The sample shows roughly 10,000 clones, roughly four fifths of them seen only once. The sample originates from a study of follicular helper T cells after annual influenza vaccination. Study information: Across the 2013-2014, 2014-2015 and 2015-2016 vaccination seasons, some subjects were resampled.

Time point specified: 2014-2015 season, 7 days after vaccination. The gene calls are TRBV20-1 and TRBJ1-1; no reliable D call. This specimen was CXCR5- memory CD4+ T cells sorted from blood, taken 7 days after influenza vaccination. This TCR came from an adult who received the influenza vaccine. The CDR3 spells CSGHRNTEAFF. The CDR3 coding sequence is TGCAGTGGACATCGGAACACTGAAGCTTTCTTT.